This T cell receptor (beta chain) was identified during a study of T cells in narcolepsy. About the research overall: Healthy controls were enrolled alongside patients with narcolepsy type 1 or type 2. Findings and caveats of the study: HCRT-specific and TRIB2-specific autoreactive clonotypes appeared among same-patient CSF and blood CD4+ clonotypes. Blood of same and different patients, but not healthy controls, reportedly held recurring autoreactive clonotypes. Autoreactive clone sequences were missing from some blood memory CD4+ repertoires.

The CDR3 totals 17 residues. Germline loops: CDR1 SGHVT, CDR2 SQSDAQ. V lost 7 bases to trimming and J lost 1 base; unmatched junction nucleotides: 15. Comment on this clone: Its specificity is not known.

Sequencing used immunoSEQ multiplex PCR; TCRdb keeps in-frame clones, though not all of them. Here the sample spans 28,000 or so clones, 80% to 90% being singletons. Sample: CD45RA- memory CD4+ T cells from PBMCs. The source of this sequence is a human donor with narcolepsy. The chain carries TRBV7-4 and TRBJ1-1; 7 nucleotides line up with TRBD1. This chain's CDR3 is CASTIQSGQDGNTEAFF. DNA of the CDR3: TGTGCCAGCACCATCCAAAGCGGACAGGACGGGAACACTGAAGCTTTCTTT.